This record looks at one T cell receptor beta chain sequence and its context. As yet, its antigen is unknown. This sample was included in a study of T-cell memory formation after mild COVID-19. About the research overall: Across donors, TCR clusters were largely donor specific.

Study outcomes and limitations: Memory cells collected pre-infection included some clones that later responded, suggesting cross-reactive memory joined. A second wave expanding day 15 to 37 was CD4+-biased; contracting clones were balanced.

TCR alpha and TCR beta cDNA libraries with sample barcodes and UMIs came from 5'RACE using constant-segment primers. TCRdb reprocessed the 5' RACE reads with MiXCR, giving one entry per CDR3 protein. The sample holds just under 550,000 distinct CDR3 sequences, roughly 21% seen once. What was sequenced was PBMCs or a T cell subset sorted from them (not recorded which). This sequence originates from an adult woman who had mild COVID-19 (a few samples of this study predate the infection). Cell type and time point are not known.

CDR3 in DNA: TGTGCCAGCAGCGGAAGACAGGGTACCCCGGATAATGAGCAGTTCTTC. Residues: CASSGRQGTPDNEQFF. The V call is TRBV9, the J call TRBJ2-1; 7 bases agree with TRBD1. J was trimmed by 7 bases and V by 3 bases; bases with no gene match: 13. The CDR3 is 16 residues long. Germline V gene lookup returns CDR1 SGDLS and CDR2 YYNGEE.